The 15 T cell receptor beta chains reported below all come from one sample, sequenced in a study of control samples from healthy donors and cancer patients. Sequencing was performed with immunoSEQ multiplex PCR; in TCRdb, only in-frame clones are kept and a portion is missing. The sample holds approximately 140,000 clones, under 95% seen once. Sequencing was performed on blood. The receptor set was obtained from a man aged 40-49 years in good health.

This chain links TRBV20-1 with TRBJ1-2; D possibly corresponds to TRBD1 (5 bases). Per germline, CDR1 DFQATT and CDR2 SNEGSKA (reference sequence). The ends were cut back, 1 base at V and 7 bases at J, with 7 bases in the middle. The CDR3 has 11 amino acids. The CDR3 region has the DNA TGCAGTGCTAGAGGCGGGGGTGGCTACACCTTC. Translating gives CSARGGGGYTF.

The chain uses TRBV7-2 and TRBJ2-7; 7 bases line up with TRBD1. This CDR3 region has 14 residues. With V trimmed by 5 bases and J by 3 bases, 7 bases remained unmatched. CDR1 and CDR2 from the germline V gene are SGHTA and FQGNSA. DNA of the CDR3: TGTGCCAGCAGCCCCCGGGCAGGGGGCTACGAGCAGTACTTC. Protein: CASSPRAGGYEQYF.

Here the CDR3 DNA reads TGTGCCAGCAGTTCCACCGACCCCGGGAGGGGTGGCTACACCTTC. It is translated as CASSSTDPGRGGYTF. The chain joins TRBV27 to TRBJ1-2, with TRBD1 as a possible D gene (5 bases). The V end was cut by 4 bases, the J end by 7 bases, with 19 bases between. CDR3 length: 15 amino acids. Germline V gene data show CDR1 as MNHEY and CDR2 as SMNVEV (reference sequence).

V is TRBV3-1 (or the pseudogene TRBV3-2) and J is TRBJ2-5, with 10 bases identical to TRBD2. CDR1 and CDR2 from the germline V gene are LGHDT and YNNKEL (reference sequence). CDR3 size: 16 residues. Germline trimming cut 2 bases from V and 5 bases from J; bases unmatched to any gene: 8. In DNA form, the CDR3 reads TGTGCCAGCAGCCAAACGGTGCTAGCGGGAGTTGAGACCCAGTACTTC. Residues: CASSQTVLAGVETQYF.

The rearrangement links TRBV3-1 (or the pseudogene TRBV3-2) to TRBJ1-6; 7 bases fit TRBD1. The germline CDR1 and CDR2 sequences are LGHDT and YNNKEL (reference sequence). There are 15 residues in the CDR3. Trimming took 3 bases from V and 6 from J; bases not matched to a gene: 5. CDR3 residues: CASSQTGSSNSPLHF. The CDR3 DNA reads as TGTGCCAGCAGCCAGACAGGGTCGAGTAATTCACCCCTCCACTTT.

The chain carries TRBV5-1 and TRBJ2-7; 10 bases align to TRBD1. There are 14 residues in the CDR3. Germline CDR1 reads SGHRS; CDR2 reads YFSETQ. J gave up 2 bases and V 5 bases, and 4 bases lay outside the gene matches. The CDR3 nucleotides read TGCGCCAGCAGTAGGGACAGGGGACCCTACGAGCAGTACTTC. It codes for CASSRDRGPYEQYF.

The chain couples TRBV24-1 to TRBJ1-2; TRBD1 matches at 8 bases. The trim removed 6 bases at V and 7 bases at J, leaving 3 bases unmatched. CDR1 and CDR2 (germline): KGHDR, SFDVKD. This CDR3 comprises 12 residues. The CDR3: CATSRTGSGYTF. DNA for the CDR3: TGTGCCACCAGTCGGACAGGGAGTGGCTACACCTTC.

The chain carries TRBV18 and TRBJ1-3; D unclear. Between the trimmed V and J ends, which lost 2 bases and 8 bases, there was a span of 4 bases. Germline values: CDR1 KGHSH, CDR2 LQKENI. The length of the CDR3 is 11 residues. CDR3: CASSPADTIYF. The CDR3 coding sequence is TGTGCCAGCTCACCAGCGGACACCATATATTTT. Combining the CDR3 with reference TRBV18 and TRBJ1-3 gives the whole variable domain NAGVMQNPRHLVRRRGQEARLRCSPMKGHSHVYWYRQLPEEGLKFMVYLQKENIIDESGMPKERFSAEFPKEGPSILRIQQVVRGDSAAYFCASSPADTIYFGEGSWLTVV.

The rearrangement links TRBV18 to TRBJ2-7; 8 bases are shared with TRBD1. Germline loops: CDR1 KGHSH, CDR2 LQKENI. With V trimmed by 3 bases and J by 0 bases, 4 bases remained unmatched. CDR3 length: 15 residues. This CDR3 is CASSPGTGGSYEQYF. As DNA, the CDR3 is TGTGCCAGCTCACCCGGGACAGGAGGCTCCTACGAGCAGTACTTC.

V is TRBV2 and J is TRBJ1-1; 7 bases align to TRBD1. The CDR3 sequence is 14 residues long. Germline CDR1 reads SNHLY; CDR2 reads FYNNEI. The junction had 6 bases not matched to a gene; V was cut back by 7 bases and J by 1 base. The CDR3 spells CASNPGGQNTEAFF. CDR3 nucleotide sequence: TGTGCCAGCAACCCAGGGGGGCAGAACACTGAAGCTTTCTTT.

The genes are TRBV28 and TRBJ1-4; D is unclear. Trimming took 5 bases from V and 5 from J, leaving 6 bases between them. Germline-derived CDR1 and CDR2 are MDHEN and SYDVKM. This CDR3 has 12 amino acids. The CDR3 spells CASSPQNEKLFF. DNA of the CDR3: TGTGCCAGCAGTCCTCAAAATGAAAAACTGTTTTTT.

The rearrangement joins TRBV5-1 to TRBJ2-1; 7 nucleotides agree with TRBD1. The CDR3 contains 15 residues. V was pared by 4 bases and J by 8 bases, with 12 bases of the junction left unmatched. Germline V lookup: CDR1 SGHRS, CDR2 YFSETQ. As DNA, the CDR3 is TGCGCCAGCAGCCCACAGGGGCCCTCCCTCGATGAGCAGTTCTTC. Amino acids: CASSPQGPSLDEQFF.

The chain carries TRBV6-5 and TRBJ2-2, with TRBD1 matching over 8 bases. The J segment lost 3 bases and the V segment lost 6 bases, leaving 6 bases of the junction unmatched. The CDR3 runs 15 residues. In germline, CDR1 is MNHEY, CDR2 SVGAGI. The CDR3 here is CASRQGVGDTGELFF. In nucleotides, the CDR3 is TGTGCCAGCAGACAGGGGGTTGGGGACACCGGGGAGCTGTTTTTT.

This clone occurred a few times. The chain uses TRBV5-1 and TRBJ1-2, with a weak D call TRBD1 (5 bases). This CDR3 spans 14 amino acids. CDR1 and CDR2 (germline): SGHRS, YFSETQ. Trimming stripped 0 bases from V and 4 bases from J, with 10 bases between. For the CDR3, the DNA is TGCGCCAGCAGCTTGGGACAGCAGTTCTATGGCTACACCTTC. Translation gives CASSLGQQFYGYTF.

The rearrangement joins TRBV2 to TRBJ2-7, with TRBD1 identical over 9 bases. The CDR3 extends over 15 amino acids. Germline-derived CDR1 and CDR2 are SNHLY and FYNNEI. V lost 2 bases, J lost 3 bases, and 5 bases stayed unmatched. The CDR3 loop is CASSERTGAVYEQYF. The DNA of the CDR3 is TGTGCCAGCAGTGAACGGACAGGGGCCGTCTACGAGCAGTACTTC.